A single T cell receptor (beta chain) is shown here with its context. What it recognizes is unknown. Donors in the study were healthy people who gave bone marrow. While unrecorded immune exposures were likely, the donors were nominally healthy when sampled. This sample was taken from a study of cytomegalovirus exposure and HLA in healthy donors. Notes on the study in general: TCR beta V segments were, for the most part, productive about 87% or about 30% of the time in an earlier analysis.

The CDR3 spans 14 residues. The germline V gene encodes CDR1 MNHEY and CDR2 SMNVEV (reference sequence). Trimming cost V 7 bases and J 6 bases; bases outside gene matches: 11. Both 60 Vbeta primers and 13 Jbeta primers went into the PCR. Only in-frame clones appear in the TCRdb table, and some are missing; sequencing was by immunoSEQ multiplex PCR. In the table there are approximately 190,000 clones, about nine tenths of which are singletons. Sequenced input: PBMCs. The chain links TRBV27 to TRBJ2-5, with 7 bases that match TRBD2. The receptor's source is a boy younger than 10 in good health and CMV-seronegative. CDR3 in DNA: TGTGCCAGCACCCAAATCGGGGGAGGGCAGACCCAGTACTTC. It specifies CASTQIGGGQTQYF.